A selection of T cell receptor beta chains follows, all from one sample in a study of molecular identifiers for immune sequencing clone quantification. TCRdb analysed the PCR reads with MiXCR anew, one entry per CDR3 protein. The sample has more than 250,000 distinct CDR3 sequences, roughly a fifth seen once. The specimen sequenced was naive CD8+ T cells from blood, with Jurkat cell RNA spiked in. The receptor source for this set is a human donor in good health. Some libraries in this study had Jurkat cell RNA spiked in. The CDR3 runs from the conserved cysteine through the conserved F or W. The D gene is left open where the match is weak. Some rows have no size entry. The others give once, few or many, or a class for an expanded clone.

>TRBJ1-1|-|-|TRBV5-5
TGTGCCAGCAGCTTGGTCAGGGAGGCTGAAGCTTTCTTT
CASSLVREAEAFF
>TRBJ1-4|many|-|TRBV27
TGTGCCAGCAGTTTAACATACAGCTGGCCCGCAACTAATGAAAAACTGTTTTTT
CASSLTYSWPATNEKLFF
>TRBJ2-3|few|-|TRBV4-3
TGCGCCAGCAGCCAAGAAGGCGCAACCACCTTGGTCGCAGATACGCAGTATTTT
CASSQEGATTLVADTQYF
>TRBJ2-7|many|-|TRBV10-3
TGTGCCATCGCCGCGGCGACGGACCGAGCCTACGAGCAGTACTTC
CAIAAATDRAYEQYF
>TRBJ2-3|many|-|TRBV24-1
TGTGCCACCAGTGAAAGGGGGACAGATACGCAGTATTTT
CATSERGTDTQYF
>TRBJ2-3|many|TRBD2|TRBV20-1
TGCAGTGCTATCCACGCGACTAGCATATCAGGGTTAGATACGCAGTATTTT
CSAIHATSISGLDTQYF
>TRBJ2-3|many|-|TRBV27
TGTGCCAGCAGTTTATCCCCTACAAGCACAGATACGCAGTATTTT
CASSLSPTSTDTQYF
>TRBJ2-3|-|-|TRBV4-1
TGCGCCAGCGGCCAACCTAGGGGTTCAGATACGCAGTATTTT
CASGQPRGSDTQYF
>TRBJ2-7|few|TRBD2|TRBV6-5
TGTGCCAGCAGTTCATGGAGCGGGAGCGTCGAGCAGTACTTC
CASSSWSGSVEQYF
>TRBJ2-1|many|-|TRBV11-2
TGTGCCAGCAGCTTAGTGACGGCCAATGAGCAGTTCTTC
CASSLVTANEQFF
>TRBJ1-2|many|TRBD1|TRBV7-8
TGTGCCAGCAGCACGGGACAGGGGAACGGCTACACCTTC
CASSTGQGNGYTF
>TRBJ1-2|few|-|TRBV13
TGTGCCAGCAGCTTAGGCAGCAGTTTTCAGGGCTACACCTTC
CASSLGSSFQGYTF
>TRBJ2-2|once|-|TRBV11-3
TGTGCCAGCAGCCACGAGAACGGGGAGCTGCTTTTT
CASSHENGELLF
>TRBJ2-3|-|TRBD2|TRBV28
TGTGCCAGCAGCCACCGGGCTAGCGGACCTTCAGATACGCAGTATTTT
CASSHRASGPSDTQYF
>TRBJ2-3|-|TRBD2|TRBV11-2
TGTGCCAGCAGCTTAAGGGCCGCTGGCGGGGAGGGTGGTACAGATACGCAGTATTTT
CASSLRAAGGEGGTDTQYF
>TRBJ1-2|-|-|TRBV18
TGTGCCAGCTCACCACTCGGAACAGGGCTTGGTGGCTACACCTTC
CASSPLGTGLGGYTF
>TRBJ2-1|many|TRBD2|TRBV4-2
TGTGCCAGCAGCCAGTCTAGCGGCCACTCCTACAATGAGCAGTTCTTC
CASSQSSGHSYNEQFF
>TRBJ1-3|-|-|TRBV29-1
TGCAGCGTTGAGTTAAGGCTTGGAAACACCATATATTTT
CSVELRLGNTIYF
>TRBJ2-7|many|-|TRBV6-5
TGTGCCAGCAGTTACGAGGGACCCAACTACGAGCAGTACTTC
CASSYEGPNYEQYF
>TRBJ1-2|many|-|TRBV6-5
TGTGCCAGCAGTTACGCCTACCACCCCAATGGCTACACCTTC
CASSYAYHPNGYTF
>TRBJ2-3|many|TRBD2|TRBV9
TGTGCCAGCAGCGTAGGGTCTAGCGGGGTCACAGATACGCAGTATTTT
CASSVGSSGVTDTQYF
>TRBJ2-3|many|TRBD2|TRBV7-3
TGTGCCAGCAGCTTAGGGACTAGCGGGAGGGAGGATACGCAGTATTTT
CASSLGTSGREDTQYF
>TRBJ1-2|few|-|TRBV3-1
TGTGCCAGCAGCACCCCAAGGCAGGGGCACAACTATGGCTACACCTTC
CASSTPRQGHNYGYTF
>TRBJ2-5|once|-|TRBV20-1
TGCAGTGCTAGTCTAGATTGGGACGGACAAGAGACCCAGTACTTC
CSASLDWDGQETQYF
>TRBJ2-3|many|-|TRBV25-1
TGTGCCAGCAGTGAATGGGGAGAGGGCGCAGATACGCAGTATTTT
CASSEWGEGADTQYF
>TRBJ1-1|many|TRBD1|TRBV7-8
TGTGCCAGCAGCTTCTACCCTGATCCCGGGACAGCTAGCCGGGTCTCTGAAGCTTTCTTT
CASSFYPDPGTASRVSEAFF
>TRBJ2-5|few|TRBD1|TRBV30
TGTGCCTGGAGGCCCGGGACAGGGGACGGAGAGACCCAGTACTTC
CAWRPGTGDGETQYF
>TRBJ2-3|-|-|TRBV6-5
TGTGCCAGCAGTTACTCGAACAGGCTCACAGATACGCAGTATTTT
CASSYSNRLTDTQYF
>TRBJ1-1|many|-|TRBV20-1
TGCAGTGCTAGGGCTGGGGTCACTGAAGCTTTCTTT
CSARAGVTEAFF
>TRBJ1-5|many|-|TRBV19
TGTGCCAGTAGTATTGACGCAGGGGGCAATCAGCCCCAGCATTTT
CASSIDAGGNQPQHF
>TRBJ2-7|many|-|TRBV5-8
TGTGCCAGCAAACGGGGCGGGCAGTACTTC
CASKRGGQYF
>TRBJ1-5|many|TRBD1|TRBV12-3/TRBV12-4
TGTGCCAGCAGTCAGGGGGCTCAGCCCCAGCATTTT
CASSQGAQPQHF
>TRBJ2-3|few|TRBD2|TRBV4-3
TGCGCCAGCAGCCAGAACGGGGGGGGGACAGATACGCAGTATTTT
CASSQNGGGTDTQYF
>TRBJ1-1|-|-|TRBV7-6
TGTGCCAGCAGCTCAGCCCCACCGACTGAAGCTTTCTTT
CASSSAPPTEAFF
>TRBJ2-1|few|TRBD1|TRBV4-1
TGCGCCAGCAGCTCCAACAGGGGAAATGAGCAGTTCTTC
CASSSNRGNEQFF
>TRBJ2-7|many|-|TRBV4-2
TGTGCCAGCAGCCAACCCGACAGTCCCTACGAGCAGTACTTC
CASSQPDSPYEQYF
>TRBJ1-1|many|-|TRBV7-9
TGTGCCAGCAGCTTAGCAGGGCGCACTGAAGCTTTCTTT
CASSLAGRTEAFF
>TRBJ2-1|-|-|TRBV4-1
TGCGCCAGCAGCCAAAGGGACAACTCTTATTACAATGAGCAGTTCTTC
CASSQRDNSYYNEQFF
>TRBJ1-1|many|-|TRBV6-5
TGTGCCAGCAGTTATAGGGGTATGAGCACTGAAGCTTTCTTT
CASSYRGMSTEAFF
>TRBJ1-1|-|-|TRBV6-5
TGTGCCAACAGACTGGCAGCTGAAGCTTTCTTT
CANRLAAEAFF
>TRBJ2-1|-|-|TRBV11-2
TGTGCCAGCAGCCGTACGAGCTCCTACAATGAGCAGTTCTTC
CASSRTSSYNEQFF